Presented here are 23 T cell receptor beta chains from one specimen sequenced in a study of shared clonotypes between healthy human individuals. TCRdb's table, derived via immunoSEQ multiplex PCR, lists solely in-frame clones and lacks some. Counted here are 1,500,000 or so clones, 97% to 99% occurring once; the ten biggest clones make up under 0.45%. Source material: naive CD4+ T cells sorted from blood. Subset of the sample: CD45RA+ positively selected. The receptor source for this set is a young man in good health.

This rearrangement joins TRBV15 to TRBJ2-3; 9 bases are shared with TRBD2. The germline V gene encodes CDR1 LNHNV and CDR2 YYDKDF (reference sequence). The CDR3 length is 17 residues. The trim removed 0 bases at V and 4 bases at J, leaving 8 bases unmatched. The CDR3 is CATSRDLVSGSADTQYF. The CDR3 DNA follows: TGTGCCACCAGCAGAGATCTTGTTAGCGGGAGTGCAGATACGCAGTATTTT.

The chain's CDR3 is CASNTPGRGQAYEQYF. Here the CDR3 DNA reads TGTGCCAGCAATACCCCGGGGCGGGGACAAGCCTACGAGCAGTACTTC. V gene TRBV28 combines with J gene TRBJ2-7, with D perhaps TRBD1 or TRBD2 (6 bases each). Germline V gives CDR1 MDHEN, CDR2 SYDVKM. V was clipped by 7 bases and J by 2 bases, with 21 bases between them. The CDR3 is 16 amino acids. The full variable domain, rest sourced from reference TRBV28 and TRBJ2-7, is DVKVTQSSRYLVKRTGEKVFLECVQDMDHENMFWYRQDPGLGLRLIYFSYDVKMKEKGDIPEGYSVSREKKERFSLILESASTNQTSMYLCASNTPGRGQAYEQYFGPGTRLTVT.

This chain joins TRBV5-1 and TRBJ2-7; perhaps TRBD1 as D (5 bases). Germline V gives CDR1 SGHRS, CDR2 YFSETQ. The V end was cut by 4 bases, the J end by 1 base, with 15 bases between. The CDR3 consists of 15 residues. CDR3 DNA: TGCGCCAGCAGCAGGGCAACAGGAAATTCCTACGAGCAGTACTTC. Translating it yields CASSRATGNSYEQYF.

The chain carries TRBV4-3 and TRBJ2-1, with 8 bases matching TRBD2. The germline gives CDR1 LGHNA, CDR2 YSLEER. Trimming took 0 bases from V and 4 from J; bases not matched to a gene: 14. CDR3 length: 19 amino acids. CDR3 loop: CASSQDFHSLAGRYNEQFF. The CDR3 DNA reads TGCGCCAGCAGCCAAGATTTCCATTCATTAGCGGGGAGATACAATGAGCAGTTCTTC.

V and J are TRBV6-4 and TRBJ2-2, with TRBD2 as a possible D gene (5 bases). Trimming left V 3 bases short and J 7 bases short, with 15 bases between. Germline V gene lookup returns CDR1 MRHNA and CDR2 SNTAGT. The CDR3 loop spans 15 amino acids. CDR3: CASSEDVVGSGELFF. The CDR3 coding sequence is TGTGCCAGCAGTGAAGATGTTGTGGGGAGCGGGGAGCTGTTTTTT.

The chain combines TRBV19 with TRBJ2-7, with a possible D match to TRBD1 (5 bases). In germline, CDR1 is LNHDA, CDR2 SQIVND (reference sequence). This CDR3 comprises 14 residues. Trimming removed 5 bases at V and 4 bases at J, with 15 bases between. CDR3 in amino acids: CASSPRQPPYEQYF. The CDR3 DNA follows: TGTGCCAGTAGTCCTAGACAGCCTCCTTACGAGCAGTACTTC.

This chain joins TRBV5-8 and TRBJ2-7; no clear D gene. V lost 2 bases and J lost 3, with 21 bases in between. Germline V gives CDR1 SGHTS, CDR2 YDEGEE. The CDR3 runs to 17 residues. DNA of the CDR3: TGTGCCAGCAGCTTATTTACGTCTTCGGCCAGGAACTACGAGCAGTACTTC. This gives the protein CASSLFTSSARNYEQYF.

CDR3 sequence: CASSLGPNSGTGELFF. Written as DNA, the CDR3 is TGCGCCAGCAGCTTGGGGCCAAATAGCGGCACCGGGGAGCTGTTTTTT. The J gene is TRBJ2-2, the V gene TRBV5-1; a possible D gene is TRBD2 (6 bases). Germline V gives CDR1 SGHRS, CDR2 YFSETQ. V was cut by 0 bases and J by 4 bases, with 13 bases left in between. The CDR3 runs to 16 residues.

In nucleotides, the CDR3 is TGCGCCAGCAGCCTTCTTACAGGGGGCGCGTTCGATGAGCAGTTCTTC. Amino acid sequence: CASSLLTGGAFDEQFF. The gene calls are TRBV5-1 and TRBJ2-1; 9 bases match TRBD1. The ends lost 4 bases at V and 8 bases at J; junction bases unmatched: 13. The CDR3 is 16 residues long. Germline V gene lookup returns CDR1 SGHRS and CDR2 YFSETQ.

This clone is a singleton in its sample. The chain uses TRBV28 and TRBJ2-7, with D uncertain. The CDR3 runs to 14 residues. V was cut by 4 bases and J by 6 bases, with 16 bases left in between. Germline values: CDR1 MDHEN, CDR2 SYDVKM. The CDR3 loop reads CASSSPATLTEQYF. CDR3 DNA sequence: TGTGCCAGCAGTTCCCCCGCCACCCTCACCGAGCAGTACTTC.

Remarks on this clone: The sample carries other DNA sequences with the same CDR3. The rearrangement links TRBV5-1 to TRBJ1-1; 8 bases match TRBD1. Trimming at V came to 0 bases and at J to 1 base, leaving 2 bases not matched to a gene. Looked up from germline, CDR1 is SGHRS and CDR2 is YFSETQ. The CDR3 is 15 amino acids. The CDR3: CASSLGGQGNTEAFF. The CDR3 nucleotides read TGCGCCAGCAGCTTGGGAGGACAGGGGAACACTGAAGCTTTCTTT. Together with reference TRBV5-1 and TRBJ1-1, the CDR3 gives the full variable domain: KAGVTQTPRYLIKTRGQQVTLSCSPISGHRSVSWYQQTPGQGLQFLFEYFSETQRNKGNFPGRFSGRQFSNSRSEMNVSTLELGDSALYLCASSLGGQGNTEAFFGQGTRLTVV.

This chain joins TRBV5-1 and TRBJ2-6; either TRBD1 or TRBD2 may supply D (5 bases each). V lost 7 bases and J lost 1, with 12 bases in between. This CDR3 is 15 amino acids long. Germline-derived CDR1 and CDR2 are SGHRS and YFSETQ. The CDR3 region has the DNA TGCGCCAGCGGGACCGGAGTATCTGGGGCCAACGTCCTGACTTTC. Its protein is CASGTGVSGANVLTF.

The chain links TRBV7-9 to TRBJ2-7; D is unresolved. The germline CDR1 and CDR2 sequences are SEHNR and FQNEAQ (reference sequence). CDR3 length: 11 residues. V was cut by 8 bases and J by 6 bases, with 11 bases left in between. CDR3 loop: CASGLGSEQYF. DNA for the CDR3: TGTGCCAGCGGTTTGGGCTCCGAGCAGTACTTC.

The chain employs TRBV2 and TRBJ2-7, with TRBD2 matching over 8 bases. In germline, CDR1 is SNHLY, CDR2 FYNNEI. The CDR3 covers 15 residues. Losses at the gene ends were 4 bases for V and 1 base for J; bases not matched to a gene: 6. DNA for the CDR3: TGTGCCAGCAGTGTCAGCGGGAGAATGTCCTACGAGCAGTACTTC. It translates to CASSVSGRMSYEQYF.

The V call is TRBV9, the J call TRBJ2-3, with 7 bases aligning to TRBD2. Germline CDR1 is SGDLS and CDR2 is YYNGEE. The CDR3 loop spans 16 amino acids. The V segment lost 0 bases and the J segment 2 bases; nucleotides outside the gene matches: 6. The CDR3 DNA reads TGTGCCAGCAGCGTAGAGCAGCGGGGTCCCACAGATACGCAGTATTTT. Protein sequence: CASSVEQRGPTDTQYF.

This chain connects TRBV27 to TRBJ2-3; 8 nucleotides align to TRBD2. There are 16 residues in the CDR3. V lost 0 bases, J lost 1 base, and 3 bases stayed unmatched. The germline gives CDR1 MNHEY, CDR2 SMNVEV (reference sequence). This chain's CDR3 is CASSLSGRGGTDTQYF. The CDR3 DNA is TGTGCCAGCAGTTTATCGGGGCGGGGGGGCACAGATACGCAGTATTTT.

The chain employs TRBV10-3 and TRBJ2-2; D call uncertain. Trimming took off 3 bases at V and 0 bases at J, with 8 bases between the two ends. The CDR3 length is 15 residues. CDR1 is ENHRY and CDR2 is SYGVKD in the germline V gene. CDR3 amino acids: CAISDGRTNTGELFF. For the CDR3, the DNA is TGTGCCATCAGTGACGGCAGGACGAACACCGGGGAGCTGTTTTTT.

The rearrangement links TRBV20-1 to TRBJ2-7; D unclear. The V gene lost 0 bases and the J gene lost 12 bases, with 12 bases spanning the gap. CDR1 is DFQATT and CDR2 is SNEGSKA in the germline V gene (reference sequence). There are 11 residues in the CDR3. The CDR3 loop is CSAREGVSMYF. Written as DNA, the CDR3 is TGCAGTGCTAGAGAGGGCGTTTCTATGTACTTC.

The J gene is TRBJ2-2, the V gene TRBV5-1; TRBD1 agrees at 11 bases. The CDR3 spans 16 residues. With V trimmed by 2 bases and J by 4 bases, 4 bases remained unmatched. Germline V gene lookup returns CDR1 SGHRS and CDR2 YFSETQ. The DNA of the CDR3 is TGCGCCAGCAGCTTTGGACAGGGGGCGCCCACCGGGGAGCTGTTTTTT. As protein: CASSFGQGAPTGELFF.

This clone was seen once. CDR3 in amino acids: CASSKRGESAYEQYF. In DNA, the CDR3 is TGTGCCAGCAGTAAGAGAGGGGAGTCCGCCTACGAGCAGTACTTC. This rearrangement joins TRBV9 to TRBJ2-7, with D possibly being TRBD1 or TRBD2 (5 bases each). This CDR3 is built from 15 residues. Germline CDR1 and CDR2: SGDLS and YYNGEE. Trimming shortened V by 5 bases and J by 2 bases, and 17 bases separated the two germline ends.

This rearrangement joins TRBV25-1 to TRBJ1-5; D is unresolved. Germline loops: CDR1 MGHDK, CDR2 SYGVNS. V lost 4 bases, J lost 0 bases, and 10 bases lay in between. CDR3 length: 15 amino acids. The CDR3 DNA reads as TGTGCCAGCAGTGTAAGGGCGAATAGCAATCAGCCCCAGCATTTT. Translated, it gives CASSVRANSNQPQHF.

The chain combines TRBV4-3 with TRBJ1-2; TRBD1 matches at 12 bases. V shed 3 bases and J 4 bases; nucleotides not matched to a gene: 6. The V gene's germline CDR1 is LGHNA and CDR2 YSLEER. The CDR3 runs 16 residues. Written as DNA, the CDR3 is TGCGCCAGCAGCCAGACGGGACAGGGGGCGTTCTATGGCTACACCTTC. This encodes CASSQTGQGAFYGYTF.

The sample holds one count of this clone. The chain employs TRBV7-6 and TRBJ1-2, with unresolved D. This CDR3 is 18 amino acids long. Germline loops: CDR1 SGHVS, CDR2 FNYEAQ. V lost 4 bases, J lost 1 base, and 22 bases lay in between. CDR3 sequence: CASSSLDLPVEGNYGYTF. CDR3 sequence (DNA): TGTGCCAGCAGCTCATTGGACCTCCCGGTGGAGGGTAACTATGGCTACACCTTC.